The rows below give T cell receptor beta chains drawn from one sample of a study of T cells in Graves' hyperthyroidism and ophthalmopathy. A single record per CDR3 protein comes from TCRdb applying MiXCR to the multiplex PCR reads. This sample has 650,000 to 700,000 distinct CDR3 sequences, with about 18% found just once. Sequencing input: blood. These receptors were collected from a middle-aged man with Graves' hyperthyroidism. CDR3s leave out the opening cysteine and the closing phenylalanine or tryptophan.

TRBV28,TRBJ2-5,ASSSAGGASETQY
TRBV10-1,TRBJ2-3,ASSFDRITDTQY
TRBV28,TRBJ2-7,ASRELGNEQY
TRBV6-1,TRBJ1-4,ASRSYRDGKLF
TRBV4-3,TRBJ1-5,ASSQDWYSNQPQH
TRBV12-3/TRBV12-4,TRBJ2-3,ASLGDTDTQY
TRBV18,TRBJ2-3,ASSPLEKSTDTQY
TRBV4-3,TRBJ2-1,ASSQDPGLAVYNEQF
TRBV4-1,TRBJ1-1,ASSPFTGVNAEAF
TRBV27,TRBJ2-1,ASSPGPDLPGYHEQF
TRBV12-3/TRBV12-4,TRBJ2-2,ATLWGAGPTGELF
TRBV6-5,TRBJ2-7,ASSYVPGQAHEQY
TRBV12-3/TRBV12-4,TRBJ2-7,ASSRSGNYEQY
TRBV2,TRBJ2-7,ASSVRETYEQY
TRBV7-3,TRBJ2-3,ASSSSGTEDTQY
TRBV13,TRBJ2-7,ASSPYRDSYEQY
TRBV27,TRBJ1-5,ASSFGRFGNQPQH
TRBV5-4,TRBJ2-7,ASTKTSGRYEQY
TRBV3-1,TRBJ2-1,ASSQDLRGTSGSSGEQF
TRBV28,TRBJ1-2,ASKSGTVGGGYT
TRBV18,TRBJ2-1,ASSPDSNRNLGPF